This is a list of T cell receptor beta chains from one sample in a study of T cells in localized non-small cell lung cancer. Assay: immunoSEQ multiplex PCR; the TCRdb copy retains only in-frame clones and omits some. The profile shows 13,000 to 15,000 clones, more than 70% of them singletons. The sample in question was peripheral blood mononuclear cells, obtained before any cancer treatment. Receptor source: a man between 40 and 70 years old with stage III lung adenocarcinoma. Both conserved end residues are part of each CDR3. The order of the fields is clone size, V gene, J gene, D gene, CDR3 protein, CDR3 DNA. A D gene is named only where the DNA matches it firmly. Clone size is shown for a subset of rows, as once, few, many or a class of expanded clone.

-	TRBV9	TRBJ2-6	-	CASSVGIGANVLTF	TGTGCCAGCAGCGTAGGAATTGGGGCCAACGTCCTGACTTTC
-	TRBV5-6	TRBJ2-7	-	CASSPRIGIEQYF	TGTGCCAGCAGCCCCCGAATAGGGATCGAGCAGTACTTC
-	TRBV4-2	TRBJ1-6	-	CASSQDAQGNSPLHF	TGTGCCAGCAGCCAAGACGCGCAGGGTAATTCACCCCTCCACTTT
-	TRBV6-5	TRBJ1-4	-	CASSPFIHEKLFF	TGTGCCAGCAGTCCCTTCATTCATGAAAAACTGTTTTTT
-	TRBV19	TRBJ1-6	TRBD1	CASSSQTGGSPLHF	TGTGCCAGTAGTTCTCAGACAGGGGGTTCACCCCTCCACTTT
-	TRBV28	TRBJ1-5	-	CASSFVGNQPQHF	TGTGCCAGCAGTTTTGTTGGCAATCAGCCCCAGCATTTT
-	TRBV4-2	TRBJ2-1	TRBD1	CASSQDRTGHGNEQFF	TGTGCCAGCAGCCAAGATAGGACAGGTCATGGCAATGAGCAGTTCTTC
-	TRBV28	TRBJ1-2	TRBD1	CASRSDRGANYGYTF	TGTGCCAGCAGATCGGACAGGGGAGCTAACTATGGCTACACCTTC
-	TRBV19	TRBJ1-1	TRBD1	CASRKTGGAGEAFF	TGTGCCAGTAGGAAGACAGGGGGCGCGGGTGAAGCTTTCTTT
-	TRBV28	TRBJ1-5	-	CASSFLNRNQPQHF	TGTGCCAGCAGTTTCCTTAACAGGAATCAGCCCCAGCATTTT
-	TRBV25-1	TRBJ2-3	-	CASSESVRYTDTQYF	TGTGCCAGCAGTGAATCGGTGCGGTACACAGATACGCAGTATTTT
few	TRBV7-2	TRBJ2-7	-	CASSLSSQKQYF	TGTGCCAGCAGTTTAAGTAGCCAGAAGCAGTACTTC
-	TRBV6-6	TRBJ1-3	-	CASSLDSSGNTIYF	TGTGCCAGCAGCCTGGACAGCTCTGGAAACACCATATATTTT
-	TRBV13	TRBJ2-3	TRBD2	CASSPTRLAEATDTQYF	TGTGCCAGCAGCCCCACCCGACTAGCGGAAGCCACAGATACGCAGTATTTT
-	TRBV28	TRBJ2-3	TRBD2	CASSHSGTSGKRTDTQYF	TGTGCCAGCAGTCACTCCGGGACTAGCGGTAAACGGACAGATACGCAGTATTTT
once	TRBV4-3	TRBJ2-1	TRBD2	CASSLAGTRIRFF	TGCGCCAGCAGCCTAGCCGGGACTAGAATAAGATTCTTC
few	TRBV6-5	TRBJ2-7	TRBD2	CASSYSSGSSYEQYF	TGTGCCAGCAGTTACAGTAGCGGGAGCTCCTACGAGCAGTACTTC
-	TRBV28	TRBJ2-1	TRBD2	CASLTSGRHSYNEQFF	TGTGCCAGCCTCACTAGCGGACGACATTCCTACAATGAGCAGTTCTTC
-	TRBV5-1	TRBJ2-6	-	CASSFQPPSGFGANVLTF	TGCGCCAGCAGCTTTCAGCCTCCCTCTGGGTTTGGGGCCAACGTCCTGACTTTC
-	TRBV19	TRBJ1-5	-	CASRVSHYQPQHF	TGTGCCAGTAGGGTCTCGCATTATCAGCCCCAGCATTTT
-	TRBV11-2	TRBJ2-2	TRBD2	CASSDPGLVIGELFF	TGTGCCAGCAGCGACCCGGGACTAGTGATCGGGGAGCTGTTTTTT
-	TRBV5-6	TRBJ2-3	-	CASSLAQNTDTQYF	TGTGCCAGCAGCTTGGCGCAAAACACAGATACGCAGTATTTT
-	TRBV28	TRBJ1-4	-	CASSFLPGPPNEKLFF	TGTGCCAGCAGTTTTCTCCCGGGACCGCCGAACGAAAAACTGTTTTTT
-	TRBV19	TRBJ1-2	-	CASTSPGPYYGYTF	TGTGCCAGTACCTCCCCGGGACCTTACTATGGCTACACCTTC
-	TRBV30	TRBJ1-2	-	CAWSYGGVGYGYTF	TGTGCCTGGAGTTATGGGGGGGTGGGCTATGGCTACACCTTC
-	TRBV18	TRBJ2-1	-	CASSPTYNEQFF	TGTGCCAGCTCACCCACGTACAATGAGCAGTTCTTC